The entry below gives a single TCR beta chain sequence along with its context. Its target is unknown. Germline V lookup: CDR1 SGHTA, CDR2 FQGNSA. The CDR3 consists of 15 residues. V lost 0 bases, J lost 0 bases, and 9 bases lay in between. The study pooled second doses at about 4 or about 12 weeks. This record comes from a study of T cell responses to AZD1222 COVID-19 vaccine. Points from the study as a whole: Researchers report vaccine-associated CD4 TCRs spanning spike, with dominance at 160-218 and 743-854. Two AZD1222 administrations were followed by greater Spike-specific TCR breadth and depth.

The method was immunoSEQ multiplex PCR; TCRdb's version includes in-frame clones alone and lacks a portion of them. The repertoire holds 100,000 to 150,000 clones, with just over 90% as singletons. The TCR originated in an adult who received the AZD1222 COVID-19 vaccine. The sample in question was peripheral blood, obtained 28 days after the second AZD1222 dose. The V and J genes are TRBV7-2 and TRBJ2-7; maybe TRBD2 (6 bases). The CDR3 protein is CASSLAVGSSYEQYF. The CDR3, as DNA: TGTGCCAGCAGCTTAGCAGTCGGGAGCTCCTACGAGCAGTACTTC.